The 27 T cell receptor beta chains given below trace back to one sample, sequenced in a study of blood T cell repertoires in COVID-19. Some clones are missing from TCRdb's copy, which holds only in-frame ones; the method was immunoSEQ multiplex PCR. The table lists about 140,000 clones, about 80% of them singletons. The sample taken for sequencing was peripheral blood. Receptors were obtained from a human donor in a cohort sampled during active COVID-19.

This sequence joins TRBV4-1 and TRBJ2-6; TRBD2 is a possible D gene (6 bases). This CDR3 has 13 residues. Trimming took off 8 bases at V and 1 base at J, with 6 bases between the two ends. CDR1 MGHRA and CDR2 YSYEKL come from the germline V gene. The CDR3 nucleotides are TGCGCCAGCCGGGGGTCTGGGGCCAACGTCCTGACTTTC. Encoded protein: CASRGSGANVLTF.

The chain recombines TRBV3-1 (or the pseudogene TRBV3-2) with TRBJ2-1; 11 nucleotides agree with TRBD2. The CDR3 runs to 16 residues. With V trimmed by 4 bases and J by 5 bases, 7 bases remained unmatched. From germline, CDR1 is LGHDT and CDR2 YNNKEL (reference sequence). In nucleotides, the CDR3 is TGTGCCAGCAGCCCCATTGTAGCGGGGGGGCACAATGAGCAGTTCTTC. Protein sequence: CASSPIVAGGHNEQFF.

The chain uses TRBV19 and TRBJ2-1; TRBD1 matches at 7 bases. V was pared by 5 bases and J by 8 bases, with 12 bases of the junction left unmatched. Germline CDR1 reads LNHDA; CDR2 reads SQIVND (reference sequence). CDR3 length: 15 residues. The CDR3 reads CASSPTGQLLYEQFF. The CDR3 nucleotides are TGTGCCAGTAGTCCCACGGGACAGCTTCTCTATGAGCAGTTCTTC.

This sequence joins TRBV9 and TRBJ2-1, with 10 bases fitting TRBD2. This CDR3 spans 14 amino acids. Germline V gene sequence: CDR1 SGDLS, CDR2 YYNGEE. V was pared by 0 bases and J by 11 bases, with 5 bases of the junction left unmatched. CDR3 sequence (DNA): TGTGCCAGCAGCGTAGTGGAGCGGGGGGGGAAGCAGTTCTTC. It yields the protein CASSVVERGGKQFF. The entire variable domain, with the rest obtained from reference TRBV9 and TRBJ2-1, is as follows: DSGVTQTPKHLITATGQRVTLRCSPRSGDLSVYWYQQSLDQGLQFLIQYYNGEERAKGNILERFSAQQFPDLHSELNLSSLELGDSALYFCASSVVERGGKQFFGPGTRLTVL.

The chain joins TRBV14 to TRBJ2-1; 7 bases fit TRBD2. The J segment lost 4 bases and the V segment lost 0 bases, leaving 6 bases of the junction unmatched. This CDR3 comprises 16 residues. Germline CDR1 reads SGHDN; CDR2 reads FVKESK. This CDR3 is CASSQDLGGGYNEQFF. In DNA form, the CDR3 reads TGTGCCAGCAGCCAAGATTTGGGCGGGGGATACAATGAGCAGTTCTTC.

The chain employs TRBV15 and TRBJ1-1; 10 bases map to TRBD1. After removal of 1 base from V and 0 bases from J, the junction contained 2 bases not matched to a gene. The CDR3 is 16 amino acids. Germline V lookup: CDR1 LNHNV, CDR2 YYDKDF (reference sequence). The CDR3 nucleotides are TGTGCCACCAGCAGAGTAGGGACAGGGGTGAACACTGAAGCTTTCTTT. Residues: CATSRVGTGVNTEAFF.

The gene calls are TRBV5-1 and TRBJ2-3, with D possibly being TRBD2 (5 bases). Trimming pared 4 bases from V and 6 bases from J, leaving 18 bases between. Per germline, CDR1 SGHRS and CDR2 YFSETQ. CDR3 size: 15 residues. CDR3 DNA: TGCGCCAGCAGCCCTAGTAACCGGGATGTTGATACGCAGTATTTT. Its protein product is CASSPSNRDVDTQYF.

The chain employs TRBV5-1 and TRBJ2-7; 7 nucleotides match TRBD2. Per the germline V gene, CDR1 is SGHRS and CDR2 is YFSETQ. The CDR3 loop spans 14 amino acids. Germline trimming cut 1 base from V and 2 bases from J; bases unmatched to any gene: 3. The CDR3 DNA reads TGCGCCAGCAGCTTGCTAGGGAGGGCCTACGAGCAGTACTTC. The encoded protein is CASSLLGRAYEQYF.

The chain joins TRBV18 to TRBJ1-5, with unresolved D. Germline V gives CDR1 KGHSH, CDR2 LQKENI. Trimming took 4 bases from V and 0 from J, leaving 10 bases between them. CDR3 length equals 15 residues. DNA for the CDR3: TGTGCCAGCTCACGGGTTGGAGATAGCAATCAGCCCCAGCATTTT. Its translation: CASSRVGDSNQPQHF.

The chain couples TRBV14 to TRBJ2-3; D unclear. Germline lookup yields CDR1 SGHDN and CDR2 FVKESK. This CDR3 spans 12 amino acids. V lost 1 base, J lost 8 bases, and 7 bases lay in between. The CDR3 protein is CASSQVFGTQYF. Written as DNA, the CDR3 is TGTGCCAGCAGCCAAGTTTTCGGTACGCAGTATTTT.

This clone was observed a single time. V and J are TRBV6-4 and TRBJ1-1; a possible D gene is TRBD1 (5 bases). Germline values: CDR1 MRHNA, CDR2 SNTAGT. The CDR3 is 14 residues long. Trimming cost V 3 bases and J 4 bases, with 12 bases left between them. The CDR3 DNA is TGTGCCAGCAGTGAAAATGGGGGGATCACTGAAGCTTTCTTT. Translating it yields CASSENGGITEAFF.

The chain has TRBV3-1 (or the pseudogene TRBV3-2) and TRBJ2-7; tentatively, D is TRBD2 (6 bases). The CDR3 runs to 15 residues. The V end was cut by 2 bases, the J end by 4 bases, with 15 bases between. Germline-derived CDR1 and CDR2 are LGHDT and YNNKEL (reference sequence). The CDR3 DNA follows: TGTGCCAGCAGCCAAAGCAGCCCCGGGGGTTACGAGCAGTACTTC. This gives the protein CASSQSSPGGYEQYF.

V is TRBV4-1 and J is TRBJ1-6, with 11 bases aligning to TRBD1. The CDR3 has 15 residues. Germline CDR1 and CDR2: MGHRA and YSYEKL. With 3 bases clipped from V and 8 bases from J, the junction kept 3 bases outside the gene matches. The CDR3 is CASSQDRGPHSPLHF. In DNA form, the CDR3 reads TGCGCCAGCAGCCAGGACAGGGGGCCTCATTCACCCCTCCACTTT.

A few counts support this clone. The chain employs TRBV18 and TRBJ2-7, with 8 bases matching TRBD1. This CDR3 has 15 residues. The V gene's germline CDR1 is KGHSH and CDR2 LQKENI. Losses at the gene ends were 4 bases for V and 6 bases for J; bases not matched to a gene: 11. The DNA of the CDR3 is TGTGCCAGCTCACTAAAGGCAGGGGGCGCGGGCGAGCAGTACTTC. Translation gives CASSLKAGGAGEQYF.

This rearrangement joins TRBV6-1 to TRBJ2-3; no firm D call. Germline values: CDR1 MNHNS, CDR2 SASEGT. V lost 3 bases, J lost 5 bases, and 12 bases lay in between. The CDR3 is 14 residues long. The CDR3 nucleotides are TGTGCCAGCAGTGACAAACTCGTACTAGATACGCAGTATTTT. Translated, it gives CASSDKLVLDTQYF.

The chain uses TRBV18 and TRBJ1-1, with D possibly matching TRBD1 (6 bases). The length of the CDR3 is 16 residues. Trimming left V 4 bases short and J 3 bases short, with 18 bases between. Germline lookup yields CDR1 KGHSH and CDR2 LQKENI. CDR3 amino acids: CASSLVGAASDTEAFF. For the CDR3, the DNA is TGTGCCAGCTCACTTGTGGGGGCAGCATCGGACACTGAAGCTTTCTTT. Looking up the rest from reference TRBV18 and TRBJ1-1 gives the full variable domain: NAGVMQNPRHLVRRRGQEARLRCSPMKGHSHVYWYRQLPEEGLKFMVYLQKENIIDESGMPKERFSAEFPKEGPSILRIQQVVRGDSAAYFCASSLVGAASDTEAFFGQGTRLTVV.

The V gene is TRBV5-1, the J gene TRBJ2-1, with D perhaps matching TRBD1 (6 bases). The length of the CDR3 is 14 residues. Trimming stripped 4 bases from V and 5 bases from J, with 13 bases between. Germline CDR1 is SGHRS and CDR2 is YFSETQ. CDR3 protein: CASSPGTRDNEQFF. The CDR3 nucleotides are TGCGCCAGCAGCCCTGGGACACGCGACAATGAGCAGTTCTTC.

CDR3 protein: CASGREYEQYF. The DNA of the CDR3 is TGTGCCAGCGGCAGGGAATACGAGCAGTACTTC. The rearrangement joins TRBV6-5 to TRBJ2-7; D may be TRBD1 (5 bases). Trimming took 8 bases from V and 4 from J, leaving 9 bases between them. This CDR3 comprises 11 residues. Germline CDR1 is MNHEY and CDR2 is SVGAGI.

This clone was observed a handful of times. The chain carries TRBV6-5 and TRBJ2-7, with a possible D match to TRBD2 (6 bases). V lost 5 bases and J 3 bases, leaving 11 bases between the germline ends. CDR1 is MNHEY, CDR2 SVGAGI, per germline. This CDR3 comprises 13 residues. DNA of the CDR3: TGTGCCAGCAGTCAGACTAGTAGCTACGAGCAGTACTTC. Translating it yields CASSQTSSYEQYF.

The V call is TRBV29-1, the J call TRBJ1-5; possible D gene TRBD1, 6 bases. CDR3 length: 13 residues. Trimming removed 4 bases at V and 6 bases at J, with 13 bases between. In germline, CDR1 is SQVTM, CDR2 ANQGSEA. CDR3 nucleotides: TGCAGCGTTGGGGAGGGACATTTTCAGCCCCAGCATTTT. This codes for CSVGEGHFQPQHF.

V is TRBV18 and J is TRBJ2-3, with TRBD2 as a possible D gene (5 bases). The CDR3 is 16 amino acids. V lost 3 bases and J 1 base, leaving 14 bases between the germline ends. Germline CDR1 reads KGHSH; CDR2 reads LQKENI. The CDR3 nucleotides read TGTGCCAGCTCACCCGAGGGCGACCCCCGCACAGATACGCAGTATTTT. This encodes CASSPEGDPRTDTQYF.

This chain joins TRBV19 and TRBJ2-3, with 9 bases identical to TRBD1. Trimming took 4 bases from V and 5 from J; bases not matched to a gene: 7. In germline, CDR1 is LNHDA, CDR2 SQIVND (reference sequence). This CDR3 region has 15 residues. CDR3 amino acids: CASSRGGQGGDTQYF. CDR3 in DNA: TGTGCCAGTAGTAGGGGGGGACAGGGAGGAGATACGCAGTATTTT.

This clone was detected only once. V usage is TRBV19 and J usage is TRBJ1-5; 7 positions agree with TRBD1. The germline V gene has CDR1 LNHDA and CDR2 SQIVND (reference sequence). This CDR3 contains 14 residues. V gave up 3 bases and J gave up 5 bases; unmatched junction bases: 4. The CDR3 DNA sequence: TGTGCCAGTAGTATTCAGGACAGGTATCAGCCCCAGCATTTT. Protein sequence: CASSIQDRYQPQHF. The full variable domain, rest sourced from reference TRBV19 and TRBJ1-5, is DGGITQSPKYLFRKEGQNVTLSCEQNLNHDAMYWYRQDPGQGLRLIYYSQIVNDFQKGDIAEGYSVSREKKESFPLTVTSAQKNPTAFYLCASSIQDRYQPQHFGDGTRLSIL.

The rearrangement links TRBV28 to TRBJ1-1; no clear D gene. V was pared by 7 bases and J by 1 base, with 10 bases between. Germline V gene lookup returns CDR1 MDHEN and CDR2 SYDVKM. CDR3 length: 13 amino acids. The CDR3 is CASIYRGNTEAFF. As DNA, the CDR3 is TGTGCCAGCATCTATCGCGGGAACACTGAAGCTTTCTTT. The full variable domain, rest sourced from reference TRBV28 and TRBJ1-1, is DVKVTQSSRYLVKRTGEKVFLECVQDMDHENMFWYRQDPGLGLRLIYFSYDVKMKEKGDIPEGYSVSREKKERFSLILESASTNQTSMYLCASIYRGNTEAFFGQGTRLTVV.

The rearrangement uses TRBV5-1 and TRBJ2-1, with 8 bases matching TRBD2. CDR1 is SGHRS and CDR2 is YFSETQ in the germline V gene. The ends lost 3 bases at V and 1 base at J; junction bases unmatched: 6. This CDR3 has 16 amino acids. The CDR3 is CASSSPSGHSYNEQFF. CDR3 in DNA: TGCGCCAGCAGCTCCCCTAGCGGGCATTCCTACAATGAGCAGTTCTTC.

The chain employs TRBV7-9 and TRBJ2-5; D ambiguous. Germline CDR1 SEHNR, CDR2 FQNEAQ (reference sequence). CDR3 size: 12 residues. Trimming removed 2 bases at V and 5 bases at J, with 6 bases between. The CDR3 nucleotides are TGTGCCAGCAGCTTAAATCCGGAGACCCAGTACTTC. The encoded protein is CASSLNPETQYF.

The chain links TRBV3-1 (or the pseudogene TRBV3-2) to TRBJ2-7; 11 bases are a match to TRBD2. The CDR3 runs 18 residues. Germline V gene sequence: CDR1 LGHDT, CDR2 YNNKEL (reference sequence). V lost 4 bases and J lost 0; bases outside the gene matches: 11. The CDR3 region has the DNA TGTGCCAGCAGCCGCCGTCGACTAGCGGGGAGTTCCTCCTACGAGCAGTACTTC. It specifies CASSRRRLAGSSSYEQYF.